Following are 19 T cell receptor beta chains from one sample sequenced in a study of monozygotic twins with inflammatory bowel disease. TCRdb processed the 5' RACE reads again and assigns one entry to each CDR3 protein, with no DNA. This repertoire includes about 450,000 distinct CDR3 sequences. Sequencing was carried out using blood. The source of these receptors is a human donor with ulcerative colitis or Crohn's disease, or a healthy co-twin of an affected twin (not recorded which).

The genes are TRBV7-2 and TRBJ2-7; TCRdb's D gene call, TRBD2, goes unchecked for lack of DNA. Germline V gene data show CDR1 as SGHTA and CDR2 as FQGNSA. The CDR3 runs to 16 residues. The CDR3 sequence is CASSSGLARTKYEQYF.

The V gene is TRBV5-1, the J gene TRBJ2-1; checking the TCRdb D call of TRBD2 is not possible without DNA. Germline assignment: CDR1 SGHRS and CDR2 YFSETQ. This CDR3 is 14 amino acids long. CDR3 sequence reads: CASSWGTSGYEQFF. The full variable domain, its missing parts supplied by reference TRBV5-1 and TRBJ2-1, is KAGVTQTPRYLIKTRGQQVTLSCSPISGHRSVSWYQQTPGQGLQFLFEYFSETQRNKGNFPGRFSGRQFSNSRSEMNVSTLELGDSALYLCASSWGTSGYEQFFGPGTRLTVL.

The chain uses TRBV30 and TRBJ2-5; TCRdb selects TRBD1, and the lack of DNA leaves this call unchecked. Germline lookup yields CDR1 GTSNPN and CDR2 SVGIG (reference sequence). The CDR3 has 11 residues. The CDR3 protein is CAWTGQETQYF.

The CDR3 loop is CASSFIRPGELFF. The chain has TRBV7-9 and TRBJ2-2. Germline CDR1 is SEHNR and CDR2 is FQNEAQ (reference sequence). The CDR3 length is 13 residues.

CDR3 sequence reads: CASSLTGGSVTGELFF. The chain joins TRBV5-1 to TRBJ2-2; TCRdb's assignment of TRBD1 cannot be checked, as there is no DNA. CDR1 and CDR2 (germline): SGHRS, YFSETQ. The CDR3 contains 16 residues.

This CDR3 is CASSLSPGQVSYEQYF. The chain combines TRBV5-1 with TRBJ2-7; TCRdb's assignment of TRBD1 cannot be checked, as there is no DNA. This CDR3 region has 16 residues. CDR1 is SGHRS, CDR2 YFSETQ, per germline.

J is TRBJ2-1 and V is TRBV9; without DNA, the TCRdb call of TRBD2 cannot be checked. This CDR3 is built from 17 residues. CDR1 is SGDLS and CDR2 is YYNGEE in the germline V gene. The CDR3 sequence is CASSALGTSGSYNEQFF.

The CDR3 here is CASSQDRAGLANEQFF. This chain joins TRBV4-3 and TRBJ2-1; as DNA is missing, the TRBD2 call by TCRdb cannot be tested. The CDR3 sequence is 16 residues long. Germline-derived CDR1 and CDR2 are LGHNA and YSLEER.

CDR3 region: CASSLAKGNSPLHF. The V call is TRBV7-2, the J call TRBJ1-6. Germline values: CDR1 SGHTA, CDR2 FQGNSA. The CDR3 covers 14 residues.

This chain uses TRBV7-3 with TRBJ2-1; TCRdb lists TRBD2, though no DNA is available to test this call. Germline loops: CDR1 SGHTA, CDR2 FQGTGA. The CDR3 extends over 16 amino acids. The CDR3 sequence: CASSLTGLAGLNEQFF.

The chain uses TRBV24-1 and TRBJ1-1. CDR1 is KGHDR, CDR2 SFDVKD, per germline. The CDR3 length is 13 residues. The CDR3 sequence: CAAAGGASTEAFF.

This chain uses TRBV7-2 with TRBJ2-2. CDR1 and CDR2 from the germline V gene are SGHTA and FQGNSA. CDR3 length: 13 amino acids. This chain's CDR3 is CASSYSLVGELFF.

CDR3 region: CASSTQGPRGGEQYF. This sequence joins TRBV7-3 and TRBJ2-7; there is no DNA to check the TCRdb D call of TRBD1. CDR1 SGHTA and CDR2 FQGTGA come from the germline V gene. This CDR3 contains 15 residues.

This chain uses TRBV7-6 with TRBJ2-2; TCRdb gives TRBD2 as the D gene, but with no DNA this cannot be confirmed. The CDR3 totals 16 residues. In germline, CDR1 is SGHVS, CDR2 FNYEAQ. The CDR3: CASSLAGAQNTGELFF.

The J gene is TRBJ2-7, the V gene TRBV4-3. The V gene's germline CDR1 is LGHNA and CDR2 YSLEER. This CDR3 region has 13 residues. CDR3 sequence reads: CASSQEKANEQYF.

The chain joins TRBV5-1 to TRBJ2-1; TCRdb picks TRBD2, but there is no DNA to check that call. This CDR3 has 16 amino acids. Germline V CDR1 and CDR2: SGHRS, YFSETQ. CDR3 region: CASSLDTGTNYNEQFF. The complete variable domain, with remaining parts taken from reference TRBV5-1 and TRBJ2-1, reads KAGVTQTPRYLIKTRGQQVTLSCSPISGHRSVSWYQQTPGQGLQFLFEYFSETQRNKGNFPGRFSGRQFSNSRSEMNVSTLELGDSALYLCASSLDTGTNYNEQFFGPGTRLTVL.

V and J are TRBV11-2 and TRBJ2-1; the TRBD1 assignment by TCRdb is unverifiable without DNA. The CDR3 runs 13 residues. Germline CDR1 SGHAT, CDR2 FQNNGV. The CDR3 is CASSLGPGTEQFF.

The chain links TRBV7-2 to TRBJ2-1. This CDR3 is built from 15 residues. CDR1 is SGHTA, CDR2 FQGNSA, per germline. The CDR3 here is CASTNSGSSYNEQFF.

The chain combines TRBV5-4 with TRBJ1-3; TCRdb's D call of TRBD1 is untestable without DNA. The germline CDR1 and CDR2 sequences are SGHNT and YYREEE (reference sequence). CDR3 size: 16 residues. The CDR3 region is CASSLTGQYSGNTIYF.